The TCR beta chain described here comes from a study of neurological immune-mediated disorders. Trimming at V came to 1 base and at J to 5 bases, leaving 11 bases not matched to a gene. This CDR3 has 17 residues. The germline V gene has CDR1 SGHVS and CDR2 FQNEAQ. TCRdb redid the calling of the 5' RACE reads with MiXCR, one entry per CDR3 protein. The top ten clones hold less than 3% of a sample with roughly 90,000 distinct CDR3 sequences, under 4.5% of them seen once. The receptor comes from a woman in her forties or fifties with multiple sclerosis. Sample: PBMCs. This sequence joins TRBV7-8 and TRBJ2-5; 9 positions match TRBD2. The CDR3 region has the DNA TGTGCCAGCAGCTTAGTTGCTAGCGGGGACCTCTTGGAGACCCAGTACTTC. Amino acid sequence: CASSLVASGDLLETQYF.